This T cell receptor beta chain was observed in a study of blood T cell repertoires in COVID-19. Study summary: Specimens from acute and convalescent COVID-19 originated in the United States, Italy and Spain. The analysed material was cDNA or gDNA that came from T cells, B-cell-depleted T cells, or PBMCs.

Recruited during active infection, patients (from Seattle) were subsequently followed longitudinally. Source study methods: Nucleated cell counts were estimated from reference gene primer amplification. Here immunoSEQ multiplex PCR was the method, and the copy in TCRdb shows in-frame clones only, minus some. V and J calls and clone size come straight from that table; D and trimming were deduced from the DNA. The sample consists of 150,000 to 190,000 clones, about 85% of them appearing once. The V and J ends lost 4 bases and 0 bases, in that order; junction bases with no gene match: 6. Germline CDR1 reads SGHDT; CDR2 reads YYEEEE. This CDR3 comprises 15 residues.

This TCR was sampled from a woman aged 55-69 years with COVID-19, enrolled during active disease. The chain employs TRBV5-6 and TRBJ2-7; TRBD2 aligns across 8 bases. The specimen sequenced was peripheral blood. In DNA, the CDR3 is TGTGCCAGCAGCGTACTAGCGGACTTCTCCTACGAGCAGTACTTC. Amino acid sequence: CASSVLADFSYEQYF.